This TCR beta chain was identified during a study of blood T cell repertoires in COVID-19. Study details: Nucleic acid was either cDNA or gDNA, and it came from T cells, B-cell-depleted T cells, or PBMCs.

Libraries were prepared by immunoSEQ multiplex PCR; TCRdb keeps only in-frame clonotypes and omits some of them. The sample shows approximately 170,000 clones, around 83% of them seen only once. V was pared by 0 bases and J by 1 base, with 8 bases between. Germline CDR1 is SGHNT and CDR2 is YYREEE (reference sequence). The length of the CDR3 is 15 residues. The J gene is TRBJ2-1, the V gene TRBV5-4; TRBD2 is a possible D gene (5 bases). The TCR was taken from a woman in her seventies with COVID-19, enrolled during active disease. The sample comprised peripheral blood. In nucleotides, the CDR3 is TGTGCCAGCAGCTTGGAGCTAGCTTCCTACAATGAGCAGTTCTTC. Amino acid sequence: CASSLELASYNEQFF.